Presented here are 27 T cell receptor beta chains from one specimen sequenced in a study of CD8 T cells in ankylosing spondylitis. TCRdb re-called the 5' RACE reads with MiXCR, one entry per CDR3 protein. The sample carries almost 250,000 distinct CDR3 sequences, about 30% recorded once. Source material: blood, either unsorted or a sorted T cell fraction (not recorded which). Receptors were obtained from a male donor with ankylosing spondylitis or in good health (not recorded which).

This rearrangement joins TRBV12-3 or TRBV12-4 to TRBJ1-1; D remains ambiguous. The V end was cut by 3 bases, the J end by 1 base, with 6 bases between. The CDR3 length is 13 residues. CDR3 amino acids: CASSFSRNTEAFF. The CDR3 nucleotides read TGTGCCAGCAGTTTTTCCAGGAACACTGAAGCTTTCTTT.

Only a few counts were recorded for this clonotype. This sequence joins TRBV20-1 and TRBJ2-1; 7 bases match TRBD2. The CDR3 totals 16 residues. Germline CDR1 DFQATT, CDR2 SNEGSKA (reference sequence). Germline trimming cut 2 bases from V and 7 bases from J; bases unmatched to any gene: 14. This CDR3 is CSARPLTGLGGNEQFF. The CDR3 nucleotides are TGCAGTGCTAGACCTCTCACGGGACTGGGGGGGAATGAGCAGTTCTTC.

The V gene is TRBV20-1, the J gene TRBJ2-3, with 8 bases aligning to TRBD2. CDR1 is DFQATT, CDR2 SNEGSKA, per germline (reference sequence). The CDR3 length is 15 residues. V dropped 5 bases and J dropped 0; count of bases not matched to a gene: 7. The CDR3 loop reads CSAPVLAGSTDTQYF. CDR3 in DNA: TGCAGTGCTCCAGTCCTAGCGGGTAGCACAGATACGCAGTATTTT.

V usage is TRBV7-2 and J usage is TRBJ2-6, with TRBD1 matching 9 bases. The CDR3 is 16 residues long. The V gene's germline CDR1 is SGHTA and CDR2 FQGNSA. Trimming cost V 5 bases and J 2 bases; bases outside gene matches: 4. Here the CDR3 DNA reads TGTGCCAGCAGCACCCACAGGGGGCCTGGGGCCAACGTCCTGACTTTC. It yields the protein CASSTHRGPGANVLTF.

In its sample, this clonotype was seen a few times. The chain links TRBV27 to TRBJ2-1, with D perhaps TRBD2 (7 bases). The CDR3 runs to 14 residues. Between the trimmed V and J ends, which lost 7 bases and 1 base, there was a span of 11 bases. Germline lookup yields CDR1 MNHEY and CDR2 SMNVEV (reference sequence). The CDR3 DNA reads TGTGCCAGCAAGGGGGGGGAGTCCTACAATGAGCAGTTCTTC. The encoded protein is CASKGGESYNEQFF.

The rearrangement links TRBV12-3 or TRBV12-4 to TRBJ1-5; TRBD1 matches 10 bases. The J segment lost 5 bases and the V segment lost 5 bases, leaving 6 bases of the junction unmatched. The CDR3 loop spans 15 amino acids. CDR3 residues: CASSAPGQGYQPQHF. CDR3 DNA: TGTGCCAGCAGTGCCCCGGGACAGGGGTATCAGCCCCAGCATTTT.

This clonotype has a handful of counts. This chain links TRBV11-1 with TRBJ2-5; unclear D gene. V lost 5 bases to trimming and J lost 2 bases, with 12 bases between them. The CDR3 length is 14 residues. Germline values: CDR1 SGHAT, CDR2 FQDESV (reference sequence). CDR3 bases: TGTGCCAGCAGCCCGTTCAGGTTGCAAGAGACCCAGTACTTC. Its protein product is CASSPFRLQETQYF.

The chain has TRBV7-9 and TRBJ1-6; D remains unclear. Trimming took 5 bases from V and 7 from J, leaving 9 bases between them. The germline V gene has CDR1 SEHNR and CDR2 FQNEAQ (reference sequence). This CDR3 has 13 amino acids. The DNA for the CDR3 is TGTGCCAGCAGCCCAACTGGGAATTCACCCCTCCACTTT. This translates into CASSPTGNSPLHF.

The V call is TRBV6-1, the J call TRBJ1-5, with D possibly TRBD1 on 6 matching bases. Germline-derived CDR1 and CDR2 are MNHNS and SASEGT. Between the trimmed V and J ends, which lost 5 bases and 3 bases, there was a span of 14 bases. The CDR3 extends over 15 amino acids. The CDR3 loop is CASSPISGDNQPQHF. CDR3 in DNA: TGTGCCAGCAGTCCTATTTCAGGGGACAATCAGCCCCAGCATTTT.

The chain employs TRBV25-1 and TRBJ2-1; D gene uncertain. This CDR3 is 13 amino acids long. Trimming cost V 6 bases and J 0 bases, with 6 bases left between them. Per germline, CDR1 MGHDK and CDR2 SYGVNS. The CDR3 loop is CASSRISYNEQFF. DNA for the CDR3: TGTGCCAGCAGCCGGATCTCCTACAATGAGCAGTTCTTC.

V and J are TRBV7-9 and TRBJ1-1; 7 bases line up with TRBD1. Germline lookup yields CDR1 SEHNR and CDR2 FQNEAQ (reference sequence). The V segment lost 5 bases and the J segment 7 bases; nucleotides outside the gene matches: 1. This CDR3 region has 11 residues. In nucleotides, the CDR3 is TGTGCCAGCAGCCGGACAGGTGAAGCTTTCTTT. Protein product: CASSRTGEAFF. The variable domain in full, completed from reference TRBV7-9 and TRBJ1-1, reads DTGVSQNPRHKITKRGQNVTFRCDPISEHNRLYWYRQTLGQGPEFLTYFQNEAQLEKSRLLSDRFSAERPKGSFSTLEIQRTEQGDSAMYLCASSRTGEAFFGQGTRLTVV.

This rearrangement joins TRBV20-1 to TRBJ1-3, with 7 nucleotides matching TRBD1. The CDR3 totals 15 residues. Germline V lookup: CDR1 DFQATT, CDR2 SNEGSKA (reference sequence). Losses at the gene ends were 2 bases for V and 4 bases for J; bases not matched to a gene: 8. CDR3 protein: CSARSSTGVGNTIYF. The CDR3 DNA follows: TGCAGTGCTAGATCCTCAACAGGGGTCGGAAACACCATATATTTT.

This sequence joins TRBV5-1 and TRBJ2-3; 8 bases align to TRBD1. This CDR3 has 16 amino acids. V shed 2 bases, J shed 1 base, and the junction held 6 bases outside the gene matches. CDR1 and CDR2 from the germline V gene are SGHRS and YFSETQ. In DNA, the CDR3 is TGCGCCAGCAGCTTCACAGGGGGAAGCCGCACAGATACGCAGTATTTT. Its translation: CASSFTGGSRTDTQYF.

In this sample, this clonotype turned up many times. The CDR3 loop reads CSARGKGRERSNTEAFF. DNA for the CDR3: TGCAGTGCTAGAGGGAAGGGCAGGGAAAGGTCGAACACTGAAGCTTTCTTT. The gene calls are TRBV20-1 and TRBJ1-1; D possibly corresponds to TRBD1 (5 bases). This CDR3 has 17 residues. The germline V gene has CDR1 DFQATT and CDR2 SNEGSKA (reference sequence). V was shortened by 1 base and J by 1 base, with 19 bases between the two germline ends.

The chain employs TRBV13 and TRBJ2-7; no clear D. V gave up 1 base and J gave up 6 bases, with 7 bases separating them. The CDR3 loop spans 12 amino acids. CDR1 and CDR2 from the germline V gene are PRHDT and FYEKMQ (reference sequence). CDR3 loop: CASSLVGTEQYF. As DNA, the CDR3 is TGTGCCAGCAGCTTAGTGGGTACCGAGCAGTACTTC.

This chain joins TRBV29-1 and TRBJ1-1; D remains unclear. The germline gives CDR1 SQVTM, CDR2 ANQGSEA. This CDR3 contains 12 residues. V was trimmed by 5 bases and J by 3 bases, leaving 10 bases between them. CDR3 loop: CSVLVVDTEAFF. The DNA for the CDR3 is TGCAGCGTTCTAGTAGTGGACACTGAAGCTTTCTTT.

This clonotype showed up just a few times. The rearrangement uses TRBV20-1 and TRBJ2-3; unclear D gene. Germline V gene sequence: CDR1 DFQATT, CDR2 SNEGSKA (reference sequence). Trimming left V 6 bases short and J 2 bases short, with 12 bases between. The CDR3 loop spans 13 amino acids. This chain's CDR3 is CSAPDRPTDTQYF. The CDR3 DNA reads TGCAGTGCCCCGGACCGCCCCACAGATACGCAGTATTTT.

The CDR3: CASSPRTPTTGELFF. The CDR3 region has the DNA TGTGCCAGCTCACCAAGGACCCCAACCACCGGGGAGCTGTTTTTT. The chain combines TRBV18 with TRBJ2-2; D unresolved. V was cut by 2 bases and J by 4 bases, with 11 bases left in between. CDR1 is KGHSH, CDR2 LQKENI, per germline. This CDR3 has 15 residues.

A few counts support this clonotype. The J gene is TRBJ2-2, the V gene TRBV7-2, with no clear D. There are 12 residues in the CDR3. Per the germline V gene, CDR1 is SGHTA and CDR2 is FQGNSA. Trimming shortened V by 3 bases and J by 4 bases, and 3 bases separated the two germline ends. The CDR3 region is CASSFVTGELFF. The CDR3 DNA follows: TGTGCCAGCAGCTTTGTCACCGGGGAGCTGTTTTTT.

This clonotype was observed a few times. The rearrangement joins TRBV29-1 to TRBJ1-2; D uncertain. V lost 7 bases and J lost 7, with 19 bases in between. This CDR3 is 13 amino acids long. Germline V lookup: CDR1 SQVTM, CDR2 ANQGSEA. The CDR3 DNA reads as TGCAGCGCCAGACGGATTCGCAGAGGTGGCTACACCTTC. This sequence encodes CSARRIRRGGYTF. Together with reference TRBV29-1 and TRBJ1-2, the CDR3 gives the full variable domain: SAVISQKPSRDICQRGTSLTIQCQVDSQVTMMFWYRQQPGQSLTLIATANQGSEATYESGFVIDKFPISRPNLTFSTLTVSNMSPEDSSIYLCSARRIRRGGYTFGSGTRLTVV.

In this sample, this clonotype turned up a few times. This CDR3 is CASSLWRTHGYNSPLHF. The CDR3 DNA follows: TGTGCCAGCAGCTTATGGCGGACCCACGGGTATAATTCACCCCTCCACTTT. This sequence joins TRBV11-2 and TRBJ1-6, with D unclear. Trimming stripped 2 bases from V and 4 bases from J, with 15 bases between. Per germline, CDR1 SGHAT and CDR2 FQNNGV. The CDR3 has 17 amino acids. The whole variable domain, filled in from reference TRBV11-2 and TRBJ1-6, reads EAGVAQSPRYKIIEKRQSVAFWCNPISGHATLYWYQQILGQGPKLLIQFQNNGVVDDSQLPKDRFSAERLKGVDSTLKIQPAKLEDSAVYLCASSLWRTHGYNSPLHFGNGTRLTVT.

This clonotype was picked up a small number of times. The gene calls are TRBV24-1 and TRBJ2-3; 9 bases agree with TRBD2. CDR1 and CDR2 from the germline V gene are KGHDR and SFDVKD. Germline trimming cut 3 bases from V and 1 base from J; bases unmatched to any gene: 1. The CDR3 totals 15 residues. This chain's CDR3 is CATSDPSGGTDTQYF. The CDR3 DNA reads as TGTGCCACCAGTGATCCTAGCGGGGGCACAGATACGCAGTATTTT.

This chain uses TRBV20-1 with TRBJ1-1, with D possibly TRBD1 on 6 matching bases. The CDR3 contains 16 residues. Trimming took off 1 base at V and 5 bases at J, with 20 bases between the two ends. From germline, CDR1 is DFQATT and CDR2 SNEGSKA (reference sequence). DNA for the CDR3: TGCAGTGCTAGAGTGGGGGGGGGCCTCCTTAGGACTGAAGCTTTCTTT. Protein sequence: CSARVGGGLLRTEAFF.

The chain uses TRBV5-1 and TRBJ2-3; the D is unclear. Trimming removed 1 base at V and 0 bases at J, with 6 bases between. Germline V gene data show CDR1 as SGHRS and CDR2 as YFSETQ. The CDR3 has 14 residues. CDR3 sequence reads: CASSLFRSTDTQYF. The CDR3 DNA sequence: TGCGCCAGCAGCTTGTTTAGGAGCACAGATACGCAGTATTTT.

There are a few counts of this clonotype. As DNA, the CDR3 is TGCGCCAGCAGGGCGGGGCAAAAGGATACGCAGTATTTT. As protein: CASRAGQKDTQYF. The genes are TRBV5-1 and TRBJ2-3; D may be TRBD2 (6 bases). Germline-derived CDR1 and CDR2 are SGHRS and YFSETQ. V lost 5 bases to trimming and J lost 6 bases, with 13 bases between them. This CDR3 has 13 amino acids.

This rearrangement joins TRBV4-1 to TRBJ1-2, with D tentatively TRBD1 (6 bases). Deletions cut 3 bases from V and 5 bases from J, with 10 bases between. This CDR3 region has 13 residues. Germline V gene lookup returns CDR1 MGHRA and CDR2 YSYEKL. The CDR3 DNA reads as TGCGCCAGCAGCCAGGACAGTTTGTATGGCTACACCTTC. It translates to CASSQDSLYGYTF.

This clonotype showed up just a few times. The J gene is TRBJ2-7, the V gene TRBV20-1; 7 bases line up with TRBD1. Germline trimming cut 6 bases from V and 7 bases from J; bases unmatched to any gene: 12. CDR1 is DFQATT, CDR2 SNEGSKA, per germline (reference sequence). This CDR3 has 13 residues. CDR3 loop: CSAIQGTVGEQYF. As DNA, the CDR3 is TGCAGTGCCATACAGGGGACCGTGGGGGAGCAGTACTTC.